This TCR beta chain was sequenced for a study of cytomegalovirus exposure and HLA in healthy donors. General study findings and limits: Across donors, sequencing depth was assumed by presence/absence analyses to be roughly uniform.

This clone has just one count. The antigen remains undetermined. PCR primers comprised 60 Vbeta and 13 Jbeta primers. Assay: immunoSEQ multiplex PCR; the TCRdb copy retains only in-frame clones and omits some. The sample carries 150,000 or so clones, roughly 80% recorded once. The germline V gene has CDR1 MNHEY and CDR2 SMNVEV (reference sequence). This CDR3 region has 12 residues. The junction had 4 bases not matched to a gene; V was cut back by 5 bases and J by 6 bases. V gene TRBV27 combines with J gene TRBJ2-7; TRBD1 matches at 7 bases. Sequencing input: PBMCs. The receptor's source is a woman aged 40 to 50 in good health and CMV-seronegative. CDR3 in amino acids: CASSKGGREQYF. CDR3 in DNA: TGTGCCAGCAGTAAAGGGGGCCGCGAGCAGTACTTC.